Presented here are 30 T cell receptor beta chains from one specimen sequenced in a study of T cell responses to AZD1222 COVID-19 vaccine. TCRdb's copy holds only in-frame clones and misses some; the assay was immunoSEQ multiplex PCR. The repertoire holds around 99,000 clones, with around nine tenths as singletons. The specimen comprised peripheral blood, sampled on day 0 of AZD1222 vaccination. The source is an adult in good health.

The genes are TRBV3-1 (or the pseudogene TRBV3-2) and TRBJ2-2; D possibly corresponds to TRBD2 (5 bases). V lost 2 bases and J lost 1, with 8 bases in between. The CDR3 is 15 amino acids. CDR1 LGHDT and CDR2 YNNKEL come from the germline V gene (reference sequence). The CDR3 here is CASSQRAGNTGELFF. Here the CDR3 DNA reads TGTGCCAGCAGCCAAAGGGCGGGGAACACCGGGGAGCTGTTTTTT.

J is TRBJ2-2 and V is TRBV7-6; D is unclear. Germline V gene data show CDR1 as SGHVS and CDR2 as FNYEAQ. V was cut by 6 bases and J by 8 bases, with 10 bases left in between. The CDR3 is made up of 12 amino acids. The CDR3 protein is CASRRPSGELFF. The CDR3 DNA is TGTGCCAGCAGGAGGCCCTCAGGGGAGCTGTTTTTT.

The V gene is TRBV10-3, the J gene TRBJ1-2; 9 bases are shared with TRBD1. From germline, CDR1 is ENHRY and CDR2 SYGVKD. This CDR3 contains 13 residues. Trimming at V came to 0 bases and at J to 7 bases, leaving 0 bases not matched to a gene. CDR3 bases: TGTGCCATCAGTGAGTCGGACAGGGGTGGCTACACCTTC. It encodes CAISESDRGGYTF.

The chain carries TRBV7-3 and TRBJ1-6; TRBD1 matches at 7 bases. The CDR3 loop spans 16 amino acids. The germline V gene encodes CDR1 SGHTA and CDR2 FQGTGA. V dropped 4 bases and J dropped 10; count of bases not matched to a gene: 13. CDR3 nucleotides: TGTGCCAGCAGCTCGCAAAGGACAGGCGCCGTCTCACCCCTCCACTTT. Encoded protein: CASSSQRTGAVSPLHF.

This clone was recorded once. The CDR3 is CASSQDLLAGDEQYF. In DNA, the CDR3 is TGTGCCAGCAGCCAAGATCTGCTAGCGGGGGACGAGCAGTACTTC. The chain joins TRBV4-2 to TRBJ2-7; 10 bases map to TRBD2. The CDR3 loop spans 15 amino acids. V shed 0 bases, J shed 5 bases, and the junction held 4 bases outside the gene matches. From germline, CDR1 is LGHNA and CDR2 YNFKEQ.

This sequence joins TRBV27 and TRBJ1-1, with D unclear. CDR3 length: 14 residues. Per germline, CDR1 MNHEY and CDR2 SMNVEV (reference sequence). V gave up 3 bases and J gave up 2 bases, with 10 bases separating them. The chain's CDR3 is CASSFRRTNTEAFF. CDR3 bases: TGTGCCAGCAGTTTCAGACGAACTAACACTGAAGCTTTCTTT.

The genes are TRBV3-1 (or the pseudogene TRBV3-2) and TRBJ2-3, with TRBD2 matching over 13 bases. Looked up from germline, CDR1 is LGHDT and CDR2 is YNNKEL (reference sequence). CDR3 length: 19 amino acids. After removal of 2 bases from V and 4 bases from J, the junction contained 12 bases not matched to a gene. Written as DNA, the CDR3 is TGTGCCAGCAGCCAAATGCCCCCGGGACTAGCGGGGAAGGCAGATACGCAGTATTTT. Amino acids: CASSQMPPGLAGKADTQYF.

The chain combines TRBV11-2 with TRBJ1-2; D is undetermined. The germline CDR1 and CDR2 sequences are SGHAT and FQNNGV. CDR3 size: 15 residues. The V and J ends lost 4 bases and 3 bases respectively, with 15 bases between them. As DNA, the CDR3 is TGTGCCAGCAGCTGGCCCCGAAGGCAGGACTATGGCTACACCTTC. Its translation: CASSWPRRQDYGYTF.

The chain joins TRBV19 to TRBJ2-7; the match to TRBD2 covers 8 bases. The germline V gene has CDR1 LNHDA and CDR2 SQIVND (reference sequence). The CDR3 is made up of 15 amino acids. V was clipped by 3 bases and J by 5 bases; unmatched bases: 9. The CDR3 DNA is TGTGCCAGTAGTATCGGGAGGGGTCCGACCCACGAGCAGTACTTC. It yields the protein CASSIGRGPTHEQYF.

The CDR3 DNA is TGCGCCAGCAGCTTTAGCGGGGGAATGGGGGAGACCCAGTACTTC. It encodes CASSFSGGMGETQYF. The chain links TRBV5-1 to TRBJ2-5; 9 bases align to TRBD2. Germline V gene lookup returns CDR1 SGHRS and CDR2 YFSETQ. Trimming took 2 bases from V and 5 from J; bases not matched to a gene: 7. CDR3 length: 15 residues.

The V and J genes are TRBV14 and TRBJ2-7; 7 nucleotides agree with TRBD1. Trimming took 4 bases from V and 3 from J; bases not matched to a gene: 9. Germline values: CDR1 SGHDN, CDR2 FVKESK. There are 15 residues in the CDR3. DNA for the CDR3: TGTGCCAGCAGCCGGGGAGTGACAGGGCTCTACGAGCAGTACTTC. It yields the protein CASSRGVTGLYEQYF.

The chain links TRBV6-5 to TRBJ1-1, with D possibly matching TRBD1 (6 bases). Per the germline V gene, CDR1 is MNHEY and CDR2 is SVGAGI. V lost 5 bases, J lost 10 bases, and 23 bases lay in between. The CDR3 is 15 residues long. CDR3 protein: CASSTMVTGKRRAFF. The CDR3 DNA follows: TGTGCCAGCAGTACGATGGTAACAGGGAAGCGACGAGCTTTCTTT.

The CDR3 here is CATSDRPDHETGDYGYTF. The DNA for the CDR3 is TGTGCCACCAGTGACCGCCCGGACCACGAAACAGGGGACTATGGCTACACCTTC. The chain carries TRBV24-1 and TRBJ1-2; 7 bases match TRBD1. This CDR3 contains 18 residues. J was trimmed by 3 bases and V by 4 bases; bases with no gene match: 16. The V gene's germline CDR1 is KGHDR and CDR2 SFDVKD.

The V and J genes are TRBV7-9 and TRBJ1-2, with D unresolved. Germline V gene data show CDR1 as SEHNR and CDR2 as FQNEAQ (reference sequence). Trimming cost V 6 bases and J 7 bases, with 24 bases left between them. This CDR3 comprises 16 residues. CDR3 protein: CASSTEVAYLLSGYTF. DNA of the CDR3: TGTGCCAGCAGTACCGAGGTGGCTTATCTTCTCTCTGGCTACACCTTC.

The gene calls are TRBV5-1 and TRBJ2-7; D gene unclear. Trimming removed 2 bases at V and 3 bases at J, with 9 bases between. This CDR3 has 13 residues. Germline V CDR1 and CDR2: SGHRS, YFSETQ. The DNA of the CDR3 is TGCGCCAGCAGCTTACTACAGAGCTACGAGCAGTACTTC. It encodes CASSLLQSYEQYF.

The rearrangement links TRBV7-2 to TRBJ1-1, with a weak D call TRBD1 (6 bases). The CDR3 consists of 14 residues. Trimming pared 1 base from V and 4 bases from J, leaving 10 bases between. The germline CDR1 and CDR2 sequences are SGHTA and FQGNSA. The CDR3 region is CASSLGRGSTEAFF. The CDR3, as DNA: TGTGCCAGCAGCTTAGGCAGGGGAAGCACTGAAGCTTTCTTT.

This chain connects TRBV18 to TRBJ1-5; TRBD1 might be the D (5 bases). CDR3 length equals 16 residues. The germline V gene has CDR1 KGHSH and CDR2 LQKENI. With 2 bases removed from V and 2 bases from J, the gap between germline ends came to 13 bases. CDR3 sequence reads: CASSPGAGRGNQPQHF. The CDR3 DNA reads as TGTGCCAGCTCACCAGGGGCCGGTAGGGGCAATCAGCCCCAGCATTTT.

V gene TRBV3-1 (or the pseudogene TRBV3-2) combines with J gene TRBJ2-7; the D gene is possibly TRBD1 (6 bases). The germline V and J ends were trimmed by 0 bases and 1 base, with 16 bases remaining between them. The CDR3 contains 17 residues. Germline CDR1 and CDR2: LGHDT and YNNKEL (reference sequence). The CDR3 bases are TGTGCCAGCAGCCAAGAAGGACCCAGGGGCCCTTCCTACGAGCAGTACTTC. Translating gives CASSQEGPRGPSYEQYF.

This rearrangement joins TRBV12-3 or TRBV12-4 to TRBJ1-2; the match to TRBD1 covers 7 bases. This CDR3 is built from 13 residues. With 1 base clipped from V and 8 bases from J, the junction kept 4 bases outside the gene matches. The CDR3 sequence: CASSLEGARGYTF. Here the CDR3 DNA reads TGTGCCAGCAGTTTAGAGGGGGCGCGGGGCTACACCTTC.

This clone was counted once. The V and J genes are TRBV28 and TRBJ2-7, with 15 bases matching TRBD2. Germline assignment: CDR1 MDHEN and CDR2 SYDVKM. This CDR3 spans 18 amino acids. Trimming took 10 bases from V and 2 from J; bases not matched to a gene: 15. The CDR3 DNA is TGTGCCATCGCCGGGACTAGCGGGGGGTCACCAAACCCCTACGAGCAGTACTTC. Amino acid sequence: CAIAGTSGGSPNPYEQYF.

CDR3 coding DNA: TGTGCCAGCAGCTTGGCCTGGGGGGCCCAGAACACTGAAGCTTTCTTT. Protein sequence: CASSLAWGAQNTEAFF. This rearrangement joins TRBV5-4 to TRBJ1-1, with D tentatively TRBD1 (6 bases). V was pared by 0 bases and J by 1 base, with 13 bases between. The length of the CDR3 is 16 residues. Looked up from germline, CDR1 is SGHNT and CDR2 is YYREEE (reference sequence).

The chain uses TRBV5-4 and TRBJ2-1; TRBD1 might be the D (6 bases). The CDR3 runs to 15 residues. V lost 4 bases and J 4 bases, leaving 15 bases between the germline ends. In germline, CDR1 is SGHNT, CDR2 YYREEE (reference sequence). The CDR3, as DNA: TGTGCCAGCAGCCAACCCCACGGACAGTACAATGAGCAGTTCTTC. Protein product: CASSQPHGQYNEQFF.

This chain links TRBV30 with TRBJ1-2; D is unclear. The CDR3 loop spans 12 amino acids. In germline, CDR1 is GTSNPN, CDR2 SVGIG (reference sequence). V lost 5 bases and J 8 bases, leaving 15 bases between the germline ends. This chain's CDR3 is CAWRTGPGGYTF. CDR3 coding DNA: TGTGCCTGGCGAACCGGGCCCGGGGGCTACACCTTC.

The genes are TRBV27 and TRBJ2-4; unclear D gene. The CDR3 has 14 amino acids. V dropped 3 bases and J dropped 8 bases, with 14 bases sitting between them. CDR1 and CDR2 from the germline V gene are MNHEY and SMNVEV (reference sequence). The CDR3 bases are TGTGCCAGCAGTTTTACGAGGCCCCCTGACATTCAGTACTTC. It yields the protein CASSFTRPPDIQYF.

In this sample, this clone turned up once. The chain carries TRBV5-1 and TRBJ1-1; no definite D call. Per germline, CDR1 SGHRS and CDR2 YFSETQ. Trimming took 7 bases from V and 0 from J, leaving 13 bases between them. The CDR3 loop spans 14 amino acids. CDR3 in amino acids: CASGSGVMNTEAFF. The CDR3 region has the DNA TGCGCCAGCGGATCCGGGGTCATGAACACTGAAGCTTTCTTT.

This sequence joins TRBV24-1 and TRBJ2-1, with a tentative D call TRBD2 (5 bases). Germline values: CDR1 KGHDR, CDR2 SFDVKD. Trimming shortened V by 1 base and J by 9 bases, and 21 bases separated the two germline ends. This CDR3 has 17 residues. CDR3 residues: CATSDFGGTWVLGEQFF. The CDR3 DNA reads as TGTGCCACCAGTGATTTCGGAGGCACCTGGGTCCTCGGTGAGCAGTTCTTC.

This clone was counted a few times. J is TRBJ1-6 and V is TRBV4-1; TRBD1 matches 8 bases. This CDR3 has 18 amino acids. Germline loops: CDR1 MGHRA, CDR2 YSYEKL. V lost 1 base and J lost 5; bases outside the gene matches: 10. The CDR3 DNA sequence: TGCGCCAGCAGCCAAGGGGGTATCGGGACAGGAAATAATTCACCCCTCCACTTT. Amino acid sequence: CASSQGGIGTGNNSPLHF.

CDR3 DNA sequence: TGTGCCAGCAGCTTGGGGGCAGGGTCTAATTCACCCCTCCACTTT. Translating gives CASSLGAGSNSPLHF. J is TRBJ1-6 and V is TRBV5-4; the D gene is possibly TRBD1 (5 bases). The CDR3 is 15 amino acids. Germline V gene lookup returns CDR1 SGHNT and CDR2 YYREEE (reference sequence). The V and J ends lost 0 bases and 6 bases respectively, with 10 bases between them.

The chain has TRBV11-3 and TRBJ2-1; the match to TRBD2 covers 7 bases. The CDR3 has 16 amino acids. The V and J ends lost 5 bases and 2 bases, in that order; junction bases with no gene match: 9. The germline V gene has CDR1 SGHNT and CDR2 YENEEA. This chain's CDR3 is CASSLRAGSTYNEQFF. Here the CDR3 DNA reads TGTGCCAGCAGCCTCCGAGCGGGGTCTACCTACAATGAGCAGTTCTTC.

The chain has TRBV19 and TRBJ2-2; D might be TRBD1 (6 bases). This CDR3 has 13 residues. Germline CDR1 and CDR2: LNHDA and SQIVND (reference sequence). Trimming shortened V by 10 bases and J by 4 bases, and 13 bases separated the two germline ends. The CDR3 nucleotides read TGTGCCACCCGAATCAGGGGCACCGGGGAGCTGTTTTTT. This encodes CATRIRGTGELFF. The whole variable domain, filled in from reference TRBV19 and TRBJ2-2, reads DGGITQSPKYLFRKEGQNVTLSCEQNLNHDAMYWYRQDPGQGLRLIYYSQIVNDFQKGDIAEGYSVSREKKESFPLTVTSAQKNPTAFYLCATRIRGTGELFFGEGSRLTVL.